These 32 T cell receptor beta chains were sequenced from one sample in a study of CD8 T cells in Susac syndrome. Random hexamers primed reverse transcription of about 0.45 to 1 ug RNA. MiXCR was run by TCRdb on the immunoSEQ multiplex PCR reads, yielding one entry per CDR3 protein. The repertoire has about 120,000 distinct CDR3 sequences, 94% of them found once; the top ten carry 0.095% to 0.1%. The source material was CD4+ T cells from PBMCs. The source is a human donor in good health.

The chain combines TRBV7-2 with TRBJ2-7; 12 bases are a match to TRBD2. The CDR3 consists of 16 residues. The V gene end was trimmed by 5 bases and the J gene end by 3 bases; junction bases not matched to a gene: 8. Germline V CDR1 and CDR2: SGHTA, FQGNSA. The CDR3 bases are TGTGCCAGCAGCCTCCGGACTAGCGGGGTATTCTACGAGCAGTACTTC. Its translation is CASSLRTSGVFYEQYF.

CDR3 sequence: CATSDLGQPQHF. For the CDR3, the DNA is TGTGCCACCAGTGATTTGGGACAGCCCCAGCATTTT. V is TRBV24-1 and J is TRBJ1-5; D unresolved. Trimming left V 0 bases short and J 7 bases short, with 3 bases between. Per germline, CDR1 KGHDR and CDR2 SFDVKD. The CDR3 covers 12 residues.

V and J are TRBV30 and TRBJ2-1; 9 bases line up with TRBD2. The CDR3 spans 14 residues. With V trimmed by 0 bases and J by 6 bases, 3 bases remained unmatched. CDR1 and CDR2 from the germline V gene are GTSNPN and SVGIG (reference sequence). CDR3 coding DNA: TGTGCCTGGAGTGTTCCGCGGGGGGGCAATGAGCAGTTCTTC. Amino acids: CAWSVPRGGNEQFF.

This clonotype showed up just a few times. This chain links TRBV7-9 with TRBJ2-7; TRBD1 agrees at 8 bases. V lost 0 bases to trimming and J lost 3 bases; unmatched junction nucleotides: 1. The germline V gene encodes CDR1 SEHNR and CDR2 FQNEAQ (reference sequence). CDR3 length equals 14 residues. The CDR3 DNA reads as TGTGCCAGCAGCTTAGCAACAGGGGGCTACGAGCAGTACTTC. Translation gives CASSLATGGYEQYF.

This chain joins TRBV25-1 and TRBJ2-7, with D perhaps matching TRBD1 (5 bases). The germline V and J ends were trimmed by 0 bases and 8 bases, with 11 bases remaining between them. CDR3 length: 13 amino acids. Germline V gene lookup returns CDR1 MGHDK and CDR2 SYGVNS. The CDR3 loop is CASSEYAQGKQYF. In DNA, the CDR3 is TGTGCCAGCAGTGAATATGCGCAGGGTAAGCAGTACTTC.

The V and J genes are TRBV20-1 and TRBJ1-1, with 8 bases matching TRBD1. Germline loops: CDR1 DFQATT, CDR2 SNEGSKA (reference sequence). The CDR3 has 14 residues. J gave up 8 bases and V 3 bases, and 11 bases lay outside the gene matches. The CDR3 loop is CSASSGWTGMEAFF. CDR3 sequence (DNA): TGCAGTGCTAGCTCAGGGTGGACAGGGATGGAAGCTTTCTTT.

This clonotype came up a few times. The J gene is TRBJ2-6, the V gene TRBV29-1; D ambiguous. V was clipped by 0 bases and J by 1 base, with 4 bases between them. The CDR3 spans 14 residues. Germline V CDR1 and CDR2: SQVTM, ANQGSEA. CDR3 coding DNA: TGCAGCGTTGAAGAGGGTTCTGGGGCCAACGTCCTGACTTTC. Amino acid sequence: CSVEEGSGANVLTF.

The J gene is TRBJ2-1, the V gene TRBV18; D is perhaps TRBD1 (6 bases). Trimming took off 4 bases at V and 4 bases at J, with 14 bases between the two ends. CDR1 is KGHSH and CDR2 is LQKENI in the germline V gene. This CDR3 contains 15 residues. CDR3 DNA: TGTGCCAGCTCACAGGGACATGATAGTTACAATGAGCAGTTCTTC. Translation: CASSQGHDSYNEQFF.

The chain combines TRBV27 with TRBJ2-2; 11 nucleotides match TRBD2. The germline V gene has CDR1 MNHEY and CDR2 SMNVEV (reference sequence). With V trimmed by 2 bases and J by 7 bases, 3 bases remained unmatched. The CDR3 consists of 15 residues. The CDR3 nucleotides read TGTGCCAGCAGTTTAAGACTAGCGGGATACGGGGAGCTGTTTTTT. This sequence encodes CASSLRLAGYGELFF.

The V gene is TRBV5-6, the J gene TRBJ1-3; D gene ambiguous. CDR1 SGHDT and CDR2 YYEEEE come from the germline V gene. Trimming stripped 0 bases from V and 2 bases from J, with 9 bases between. The CDR3 covers 15 residues. The CDR3 loop is CASSLGTVPGNTIYF. The CDR3, as DNA: TGTGCCAGCAGCTTGGGAACAGTCCCTGGAAACACCATATATTTT.

The rearrangement joins TRBV6-1 to TRBJ1-2; D not certain. V dropped 4 bases and J dropped 5 bases, with 14 bases sitting between them. The CDR3 is made up of 14 amino acids. Per the germline V gene, CDR1 is MNHNS and CDR2 is SASEGT. CDR3 nucleotides: TGTGCCAGCAGTGCCGGACGGAATAGTTATGGCTACACCTTC. Amino acids: CASSAGRNSYGYTF.

The chain recombines TRBV7-2 with TRBJ1-6; 7 nucleotides align to TRBD1. The CDR3 runs 16 residues. After removal of 1 base from V and 7 bases from J, the junction contained 7 bases not matched to a gene. Germline V CDR1 and CDR2: SGHTA, FQGNSA. CDR3 residues: CASSLGSQGGNSPLHF. DNA of the CDR3: TGTGCCAGCAGCTTAGGAAGCCAGGGGGGGAATTCACCCCTCCACTTT.

The V call is TRBV7-3, the J call TRBJ1-6; unclear D gene. Germline values: CDR1 SGHTA, CDR2 FQGTGA. The ends were cut back, 3 bases at V and 0 bases at J, with 0 bases in the middle. This CDR3 region has 13 residues. CDR3 protein: CASSFSYNSPLHF. CDR3 bases: TGTGCCAGCAGCTTCTCCTATAATTCACCCCTCCACTTT.

This chain connects TRBV12-3 or TRBV12-4 to TRBJ1-3; no firm D call. The CDR3 runs to 13 residues. V lost 3 bases and J lost 0, with 3 bases in between. CDR3 in DNA: TGTGCCAGCAGTTTGGCCTCTGGAAACACCATATATTTT. Its translation: CASSLASGNTIYF.

The chain employs TRBV7-3 and TRBJ2-5; D may correspond to TRBD1 or TRBD2 (5 bases each). This CDR3 is 14 amino acids long. The germline gives CDR1 SGHTA, CDR2 FQGTGA. The V end lost 2 bases, the J end lost 5 bases, and 12 bases lay between the germline ends. The CDR3 DNA reads as TGTGCCAGCAGCTTATCGAGGGGTTCGGAGACCCAGTACTTC. Its protein is CASSLSRGSETQYF.

The chain is built from TRBV21-1 and TRBJ2-7. TRBV21-1 is a pseudogene. This CDR3 contains 12 residues. The CDR3 reads CASSRLPLEQYF. Here the CDR3 DNA reads TGTGCCAGCAGCAGACTTCCTCTTGAGCAGTACTTC.

V and J are TRBV28 and TRBJ2-2; 7 positions agree with TRBD1. The CDR3 totals 15 residues. J gave up 5 bases and V 2 bases, and 5 bases lay outside the gene matches. Germline CDR1 and CDR2: MDHEN and SYDVKM. Here the CDR3 DNA reads TGTGCCAGCAGTTTAGGGGACAGAGATACCGGGGAGCTGTTTTTT. Its translation is CASSLGDRDTGELFF.

The chain links TRBV19 to TRBJ2-7, with TRBD2 identical over 8 bases. The J segment lost 7 bases and the V segment lost 5 bases, leaving 10 bases of the junction unmatched. The CDR3 extends over 14 amino acids. Germline V gene data show CDR1 as LNHDA and CDR2 as SQIVND (reference sequence). CDR3 in DNA: TGTGCCAGTAGTCCGGGACTAGGGGTAGGAGAGCAGTACTTC. Its protein is CASSPGLGVGEQYF.

The chain uses TRBV29-1 and TRBJ2-1, with D unclear. The length of the CDR3 is 11 residues. Trimming shortened V by 4 bases and J by 4 bases, and 5 bases separated the two germline ends. CDR1 is SQVTM, CDR2 ANQGSEA, per germline. CDR3 loop: CSVGSYNEQFF. The CDR3 DNA is TGCAGCGTTGGAAGTTACAATGAGCAGTTCTTC.

CDR3 in amino acids: CASSKTAGYEQYF. CDR3 sequence (DNA): TGTGCCAGCAGCAAAACCGCGGGCTACGAGCAGTACTTC. V gene TRBV5-6 combines with J gene TRBJ2-7; TRBD2 might be the D (5 bases). The V end lost 4 bases, the J end lost 3 bases, and 11 bases lay between the germline ends. CDR3 length: 13 amino acids. The germline V gene encodes CDR1 SGHDT and CDR2 YYEEEE.

V usage is TRBV6-4 and J usage is TRBJ2-3; no clear D gene. Between the trimmed V and J ends, which lost 3 bases and 4 bases, there was a span of 11 bases. The CDR3 loop spans 14 amino acids. Germline values: CDR1 MRHNA, CDR2 SNTAGT. The CDR3 spells CASSEESWADTQYF. The CDR3 DNA is TGTGCCAGCAGTGAAGAAAGCTGGGCAGATACGCAGTATTTT.

The J gene is TRBJ1-1, the V gene TRBV5-4; TRBD1 aligns across 7 bases. V shed 2 bases, J shed 1 base, and the junction held 11 bases outside the gene matches. This CDR3 region has 17 residues. Per the germline V gene, CDR1 is SGHNT and CDR2 is YYREEE (reference sequence). This chain's CDR3 is CASSFFLGTDANTEAFF. The CDR3 bases are TGTGCCAGCAGCTTTTTCCTTGGGACAGACGCGAACACTGAAGCTTTCTTT.

The chain carries TRBV11-2 and TRBJ2-1, with a possible D match to TRBD2 (6 bases). There are 13 residues in the CDR3. The germline V and J ends were trimmed by 10 bases and 7 bases, with 17 bases remaining between them. Germline V gives CDR1 SGHAT, CDR2 FQNNGV. CDR3 nucleotide sequence: TGTGCCACCTTATCGACTAGACGGAATGAGCAGTTCTTC. Translating gives CATLSTRRNEQFF.

The V gene is TRBV19, the J gene TRBJ1-1; D gene ambiguous. The germline gives CDR1 LNHDA, CDR2 SQIVND (reference sequence). The CDR3 spans 16 residues. Trimming cost V 3 bases and J 0 bases, with 14 bases left between them. CDR3 DNA: TGTGCCAGTAGTATTGTGTACAGCTACATGAACACTGAAGCTTTCTTT. This sequence encodes CASSIVYSYMNTEAFF.

Notes on this clonotype: Compared with germline, one end of the junction differs, possibly owing to a read error. V gene TRBV4-2 combines with J gene TRBJ1-6; D uncertain. This CDR3 is built from 16 residues. Looked up from germline, CDR1 is LGHNA and CDR2 is YNFKEQ. As DNA, the CDR3 is TGTGCCAGCAGCCAGCATTCACTTAAGGCGGATTCACCCCCCCACTTT. Amino acid sequence: CASSQHSLKADSPPHF.

This sequence joins TRBV9 and TRBJ2-7, with D possibly being TRBD1 (5 bases). V shed 0 bases and J shed 0 bases, with 10 bases lying between them. Germline V gene data show CDR1 as SGDLS and CDR2 as YYNGEE. The CDR3 has 15 residues. CDR3 nucleotide sequence: TGTGCCAGCAGCGTAGGACAGACTTACTCCTACGAGCAGTACTTC. Amino acid sequence: CASSVGQTYSYEQYF.

The chain links TRBV19 to TRBJ2-7, with a possible D match to TRBD1 (6 bases). The CDR3 is made up of 14 amino acids. V shed 9 bases and J shed 2 bases, with 17 bases lying between them. CDR1 and CDR2 (germline): LNHDA, SQIVND (reference sequence). The CDR3 protein is CARYRVPGAYEQYF. CDR3 DNA: TGTGCCAGATACAGGGTCCCCGGGGCCTACGAGCAGTACTTC.

The chain has TRBV2 and TRBJ1-2, with 7 nucleotides matching TRBD1. V lost 8 bases to trimming and J lost 6 bases; unmatched junction nucleotides: 18. This CDR3 is 16 amino acids long. The germline V gene encodes CDR1 SNHLY and CDR2 FYNNEI. In DNA, the CDR3 is TGTGCCAGCGAGTGGTTTCACCCAGGGGGTCGGAATGGCTACACCTTC. Protein product: CASEWFHPGGRNGYTF.

This clonotype has a single count. The V gene is TRBV3-1, the J gene TRBJ2-2; D is unresolved. The CDR3 totals 13 residues. The V end lost 1 base, the J end lost 3 bases, and 3 bases lay between the germline ends. Germline CDR1 and CDR2: LGHDT and YNNKEL (reference sequence). The CDR3, as DNA: TGTGCCAGCAGCCAAGCTGACACCGGGGAGCTGTTTTTT. Translating it yields CASSQADTGELFF.

V usage is TRBV28 and J usage is TRBJ2-7; 9 bases fit TRBD2. Germline assignment: CDR1 MDHEN and CDR2 SYDVKM. This CDR3 has 14 amino acids. With 8 bases clipped from V and 3 bases from J, the junction kept 8 bases outside the gene matches. CDR3 DNA sequence: TGTGCCAGCGGGCCGGAGCGGGAGGTCTACGAGCAGTACTTC. Its translation: CASGPEREVYEQYF. The entire variable domain, with the rest obtained from reference TRBV28 and TRBJ2-7, is as follows: DVKVTQSSRYLVKRTGEKVFLECVQDMDHENMFWYRQDPGLGLRLIYFSYDVKMKEKGDIPEGYSVSREKKERFSLILESASTNQTSMYLCASGPEREVYEQYFGPGTRLTVT.

The rearrangement links TRBV20-1 to TRBJ2-1; the D gene is possibly TRBD2 (6 bases). The CDR3 spans 17 residues. From germline, CDR1 is DFQATT and CDR2 SNEGSKA (reference sequence). Trimming pared 0 bases from V and 0 bases from J, leaving 15 bases between. The DNA for the CDR3 is TGCAGTGCTAGAGATCAGGAGGGCGGGATCTCCTACAATGAGCAGTTCTTC. This translates into CSARDQEGGISYNEQFF.

The V and J genes are TRBV5-1 and TRBJ2-1; 10 nucleotides line up with TRBD1. This CDR3 is built from 14 residues. In germline, CDR1 is SGHRS, CDR2 YFSETQ. Trimming cost V 4 bases and J 8 bases; bases outside gene matches: 6. The CDR3 sequence is CASSGGQGGDEQFF. CDR3 nucleotides: TGCGCCAGCAGCGGCGGACAGGGGGGGGATGAGCAGTTCTTC. Full variable domain (outside the CDR3, taken from reference TRBV5-1 and TRBJ2-1): KAGVTQTPRYLIKTRGQQVTLSCSPISGHRSVSWYQQTPGQGLQFLFEYFSETQRNKGNFPGRFSGRQFSNSRSEMNVSTLELGDSALYLCASSGGQGGDEQFFGPGTRLTVL.